This T cell receptor beta chain was captured in a study of neurological immune-mediated disorders. Broader study findings: The greatest TCR clonal expansion appeared in HTLV-1-associated myelopathy and the smallest, falling below healthy controls, in multiple sclerosis.

Described time point: technical triplicate 3. CD4+ or CD8+ T cells at a count of about 1 million served as input for the sorted libraries. This clonotype came up many times. As yet, its antigen is unknown. This CDR3 region has 12 residues. Germline V gene sequence: CDR1 MNHEY, CDR2 SMNVEV (reference sequence). Between the trimmed V and J ends, which lost 3 bases and 10 bases, there was a span of 7 bases. With 10-nucleotide random UMIs included, cDNA was synthesized by 5'RACE. Via MiXCR, TCRdb re-called the 5' RACE reads, giving one row per CDR3 protein. The sample holds 25,000 to 30,000 distinct CDR3 sequences, about 17% seen once.

The specimen was CD4+ T cells from blood. The clonotype was recovered from a female donor with HTLV-1-associated myelopathy (HAM/TSP). The gene calls are TRBV27 and TRBJ1-6; a possible D gene is TRBD1 (5 bases). The CDR3 nucleotides read TGTGCCAGCAGTTTTAGGGGCTCACCCCTCCACTTT. The encoded protein is CASSFRGSPLHF.